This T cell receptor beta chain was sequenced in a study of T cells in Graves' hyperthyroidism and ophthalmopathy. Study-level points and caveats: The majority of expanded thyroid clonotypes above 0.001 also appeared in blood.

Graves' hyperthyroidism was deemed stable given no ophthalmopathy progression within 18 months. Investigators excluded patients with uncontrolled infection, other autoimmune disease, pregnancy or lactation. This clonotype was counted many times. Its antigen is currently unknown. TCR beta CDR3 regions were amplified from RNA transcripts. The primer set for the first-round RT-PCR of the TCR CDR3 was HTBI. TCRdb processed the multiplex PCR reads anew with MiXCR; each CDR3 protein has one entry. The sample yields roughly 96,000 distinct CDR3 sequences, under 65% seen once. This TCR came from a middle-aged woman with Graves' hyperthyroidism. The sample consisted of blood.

For the CDR3, the DNA is TGTGCCAGCAGCTTAGACCCTAGGAGTTCGGGGACCGGGGAGCTGTTTTTT. It translates to CASSLDPRSSGTGELFF. V is TRBV7-2 and J is TRBJ2-2; perhaps TRBD2 as D (5 bases). Trimming took 1 base from V and 5 from J, leaving 17 bases between them. Germline CDR1 is SGHTA and CDR2 is FQGNSA. The CDR3 extends over 17 amino acids.